These 27 T cell receptor beta chains came from one sample sequenced in a study of T cells in Graves' hyperthyroidism and ophthalmopathy (dated 2019 in TCRdb). The library came from multiplex PCR. The sequencer listed for this sample is Illumina HiSeq 2000. TCR beta CDR3 regions were amplified from RNA transcripts. The TCR CDR3 was subjected to a first round of RT-PCR using the HTBI primer set and the Qiagen OneStep RT-PCR kit. The raw public reads went through TCRdb reprocessing: fastp at Q25, MiXCR clone calling, in-frame beta chains kept. Entries are consolidated by CDR3 protein sequence, retaining the most common genes and DNA. For this sample there are around 340,000 distinct CDR3 sequences; 15% to 20% appear just once. The top ten clones comprise approximately 49% of the sample. Material: blood. The source is a woman between 45 and 65 years old with Graves' hyperthyroidism.

V is TRBV20-1 and J is TRBJ1-4; D remains unclear. Germline CDR1 and CDR2: DFQATT and SNEGSKA (reference sequence). With 3 bases removed from V and 7 bases from J, the gap between germline ends came to 12 bases. CDR3 length equals 13 residues. CDR3 amino acids: CSASLSIGEKLFF. CDR3 nucleotides: TGCAGTGCTAGCCTCTCAATTGGTGAAAAACTGTTTTTT.

V usage is TRBV5-1 and J usage is TRBJ1-5; possible D gene TRBD1, 6 bases. Germline lookup yields CDR1 SGHRS and CDR2 YFSETQ. The CDR3 covers 18 residues. V was trimmed by 0 bases and J by 4 bases, leaving 20 bases between them. CDR3 DNA sequence: TGCGCCAGCAGCTTGGTCGTCGGCGCCAGGGGAGGGAATCAGCCCCAGCATTTT. Protein product: CASSLVVGARGGNQPQHF.

The table lists this clonotype with many counts. The chain combines TRBV3-1 with TRBJ2-5, with TRBD2 matching 13 bases. The V segment lost 0 bases and the J segment 1 base; nucleotides outside the gene matches: 11. The germline gives CDR1 LGHDT, CDR2 YNNKEL (reference sequence). The CDR3 totals 20 residues. The CDR3 spells CASSQDPVGLAGASQETQYF. CDR3 in DNA: TGTGCCAGCAGCCAAGATCCTGTAGGACTAGCGGGGGCGAGCCAAGAGACCCAGTACTTC.

V gene TRBV5-1 combines with J gene TRBJ1-1; a possible D gene is TRBD1 (5 bases). Trimming removed 4 bases at V and 0 bases at J, with 13 bases between. The CDR3 is 15 amino acids. From germline, CDR1 is SGHRS and CDR2 YFSETQ. Written as DNA, the CDR3 is TGCGCCAGCAGCACTGGACGGGACTTGAACACTGAAGCTTTCTTT. Protein: CASSTGRDLNTEAFF.

This chain links TRBV10-2 with TRBJ2-3, with a weak D call TRBD2 (6 bases). In germline, CDR1 is WSHSY, CDR2 SAAADI. V was shortened by 6 bases and J by 1 base, with 14 bases between the two germline ends. This CDR3 region has 15 residues. CDR3 loop: CASREGPSGTDTQYF. The CDR3 DNA follows: TGCGCCAGCAGGGAGGGACCCTCAGGCACAGATACGCAGTATTTT.

The V gene is TRBV29-1, the J gene TRBJ2-1, with D maybe TRBD1 (5 bases). The CDR3 length is 14 residues. CDR1 and CDR2 from the germline V gene are SQVTM and ANQGSEA. Trimming pared 0 bases from V and 5 bases from J, leaving 11 bases between. The CDR3: CSVEDPGKHNEQFF. The CDR3 DNA reads as TGCAGCGTTGAAGATCCAGGGAAACACAATGAGCAGTTCTTC.

The V call is TRBV7-3, the J call TRBJ2-1; TRBD2 matches at 12 bases. The CDR3 runs 19 residues. V lost 5 bases, J lost 1 base, and 12 bases stayed unmatched. The V gene's germline CDR1 is SGHTA and CDR2 FQGTGA. DNA of the CDR3: TGTGCCAGCAGCCAGATGGCCGGGACTAGCGGGCTATCCTACAATGAGCAGTTCTTC. It specifies CASSQMAGTSGLSYNEQFF.

This clonotype was seen only a few times. The chain uses TRBV6-1 and TRBJ1-2; unclear D gene. Trimming removed 6 bases from V and 4 bases from J, with 12 bases in between. The CDR3 totals 13 residues. Germline V gene lookup returns CDR1 MNHNS and CDR2 SASEGT. In nucleotides, the CDR3 is TGTGCCAGCAGCCCAACCAGGAGCTATGGCTACACCTTC. Translating gives CASSPTRSYGYTF.

Of note for this clonotype: The junction differs from germline at one of its ends, possibly a read error. V and J are TRBV6-1 and TRBJ2-4; D is ambiguous. CDR1 MNHNS and CDR2 SASEGT come from the germline V gene. This CDR3 is 16 amino acids long. The chain's CDR3 is CASSPSGVWAKNTQYF. In DNA, the CDR3 is TGTGCCAGCAGCCCTAGTGGGGTCTGGGCCAAAAACACTCAGTACTTC.

This clonotype was detected ten times or more. The chain employs TRBV7-9 and TRBJ2-5, with 9 bases identical to TRBD2. CDR3 length: 18 amino acids. CDR1 SEHNR and CDR2 FQNEAQ come from the germline V gene (reference sequence). V was pared by 0 bases and J by 5 bases, with 13 bases of the junction left unmatched. Here the CDR3 DNA reads TGTGCCAGCAGCTTAGCCTTCCAGGCAGCGGGGGGTTCGGAGACCCAGTACTTC. This translates into CASSLAFQAAGGSETQYF.

CDR3 DNA sequence: TGTGCCAGCAGCTTAGGGACAGGGTTTGGGGCCAACGTCCTGACTTTC. It yields the protein CASSLGTGFGANVLTF. This chain uses TRBV11-1 with TRBJ2-6; 8 nucleotides line up with TRBD1. The germline V gene encodes CDR1 SGHAT and CDR2 FQDESV (reference sequence). This CDR3 spans 16 amino acids. V lost 1 base to trimming and J lost 3 bases; unmatched junction nucleotides: 2.

This clonotype was observed many times. The chain recombines TRBV27 with TRBJ2-3; 13 positions match TRBD2. The V gene end was trimmed by 5 bases and the J gene end by 3 bases; junction bases not matched to a gene: 2. The germline V gene has CDR1 MNHEY and CDR2 SMNVEV (reference sequence). The CDR3 runs to 15 residues. The CDR3 sequence is CASSPGLAGTDTQYF. CDR3 bases: TGTGCCAGCAGTCCGGGACTAGCGGGGACAGATACGCAGTATTTT.

On this clonotype: A much bigger clone sits one base away, suggesting this may be a read error. For the CDR3, the DNA is TGTGCCAGCAGCAGACACGGCGCGGCGGGTACGCAGTATTTT. Its translation is CASSRHGAAGTQYF. This chain joins TRBV12-3 or TRBV12-4 and TRBJ2-3; D is perhaps TRBD2 (5 bases). V was shortened by 6 bases and J by 8 bases, with 18 bases between the two germline ends. The CDR3 spans 14 residues.

The chain uses TRBV20-1 and TRBJ1-6; no definite D call. Per the germline V gene, CDR1 is DFQATT and CDR2 is SNEGSKA (reference sequence). V gave up 1 base and J gave up 10 bases, with 8 bases separating them. CDR3 length: 12 amino acids. The CDR3 loop is CSARGEGSPLHF. CDR3 sequence (DNA): TGCAGTGCTAGAGGGGAGGGCTCACCCCTCCACTTT.

This clonotype was counted ten times or more. The V and J genes are TRBV10-3 and TRBJ2-5, with D tentatively TRBD1 (5 bases). In germline, CDR1 is ENHRY, CDR2 SYGVKD. The CDR3 spans 13 residues. V was trimmed by 5 bases and J by 2 bases, leaving 9 bases between them. Written as DNA, the CDR3 is TGTGCCATCAGTACGACAGATCAAGAGACCCAGTACTTC. Translating it yields CAISTTDQETQYF.

This clonotype was found many times. The DNA for the CDR3 is TGTGCCAGCAGCTTGGGGCTATACTCCTACGAGCAGTACTTC. This encodes CASSLGLYSYEQYF. The J gene is TRBJ2-7, the V gene TRBV11-1; D is possibly TRBD1 (5 bases). Per the germline V gene, CDR1 is SGHAT and CDR2 is FQDESV (reference sequence). This CDR3 has 14 amino acids. V lost 3 bases to trimming and J lost 0 bases, with 9 bases between them.

This clonotype turned up a few times. This chain joins TRBV11-2 and TRBJ1-5; tentative D call: TRBD1 (5 bases). CDR1 SGHAT and CDR2 FQNNGV come from the germline V gene. The V end was cut by 5 bases, the J end by 7 bases, with 12 bases between. The CDR3 length is 13 residues. CDR3 region: CASSEGREQPQHF. The CDR3 DNA sequence: TGTGCCAGCAGCGAGGGGCGAGAGCAGCCCCAGCATTTT.

The rearrangement links TRBV28 to TRBJ2-4, with 9 bases fitting TRBD2. V was pared by 10 bases and J by 1 base, with 2 bases of the junction left unmatched. This CDR3 has 13 residues. The germline gives CDR1 MDHEN, CDR2 SYDVKM. CDR3 in DNA: TGTGCCACCGCGGGGGGGGCCAAAAACATTCAGTACTTC. It is translated as CATAGGAKNIQYF.

This clonotype was detected only a few times. The gene calls are TRBV3-1 and TRBJ2-1; D may correspond to TRBD1 or TRBD2 (5 bases each). Trimming took 6 bases from V and 8 from J, leaving 14 bases between them. Germline V gene lookup returns CDR1 LGHDT and CDR2 YNNKEL (reference sequence). This CDR3 has 13 residues. The CDR3: CASRLSGRDEQFF. The CDR3 DNA reads TGTGCCAGCAGGCTCTCGGGACGGGATGAGCAGTTCTTC.

This clonotype was found many times. The gene calls are TRBV20-1 and TRBJ2-1, with TRBD2 identical over 7 bases. Germline V gene data show CDR1 as DFQATT and CDR2 as SNEGSKA (reference sequence). The CDR3 is 14 residues long. Trimming removed 3 bases from V and 4 bases from J; junction bases left unmatched: 6. The CDR3, as DNA: TGCAGTGCTAGGCAGGGACTAATATACAATGAGCAGTTCTTC. This encodes CSARQGLIYNEQFF.

This clonotype was counted ten times or more. The gene calls are TRBV19 and TRBJ1-5; possible D gene TRBD1, 5 bases. Per the germline V gene, CDR1 is LNHDA and CDR2 is SQIVND (reference sequence). Trimming took off 3 bases at V and 7 bases at J, with 10 bases between the two ends. This CDR3 spans 13 amino acids. The CDR3 DNA follows: TGTGCCAGTAGTATGGGCAGGGTGCAGCCCCAGCATTTT. It codes for CASSMGRVQPQHF.

There are many counts of this clonotype. This chain connects TRBV12-3 or TRBV12-4 to TRBJ2-5; no reliable D call. CDR3 length equals 11 residues. Trimming took off 5 bases at V and 2 bases at J, with 3 bases between the two ends. CDR3 DNA: TGTGCCAGCAGTCGACAAGAGACCCAGTACTTC. This gives the protein CASSRQETQYF.

This clonotype was counted a few times. The chain employs TRBV6-1 and TRBJ2-5; the match to TRBD1 covers 8 bases. J lost 2 bases, V lost 5 bases, and 22 bases had no gene match. CDR1 MNHNS and CDR2 SASEGT come from the germline V gene. CDR3 length: 20 amino acids. In nucleotides, the CDR3 is TGTGCCAGCAGTCCCCGGACAGGGTTGTTTTTTGCCCCATCACAAGAGACCCAGTACTTC. As protein: CASSPRTGLFFAPSQETQYF.

This clonotype showed up many times. The J gene is TRBJ2-3, the V gene TRBV28; D is unresolved. The CDR3 is 15 amino acids. Trimming left V 4 bases short and J 2 bases short, with 13 bases between. Germline assignment: CDR1 MDHEN and CDR2 SYDVKM. CDR3 in amino acids: CASSSPSGDTDTQYF. DNA of the CDR3: TGTGCCAGCAGTTCCCCCTCCGGAGACACAGATACGCAGTATTTT.

This clonotype was counted many times. The rearrangement joins TRBV6-1 to TRBJ2-5; a possible D gene is TRBD1 (6 bases). Trimming pared 8 bases from V and 5 bases from J, leaving 18 bases between. This CDR3 has 14 residues. From germline, CDR1 is MNHNS and CDR2 SASEGT. The CDR3, as DNA: TGTGCCAGCGGGGGCCGGTCCTGGGCGGAGACCCAGTACTTC. Encoded protein: CASGGRSWAETQYF.

The chain carries TRBV9 and TRBJ1-3, with D maybe TRBD1 (5 bases). V lost 6 bases, J lost 5 bases, and 12 bases lay in between. The germline V gene has CDR1 SGDLS and CDR2 YYNGEE. The CDR3 has 13 residues. CDR3 sequence (DNA): TGTGCCAGCAACGAAGGGGCAAGAAACACCATATATTTT. Translating it yields CASNEGARNTIYF.

On this clonotype itself: Just one base apart from a much larger clone, this may be a read error. V is TRBV13 and J is TRBJ2-2; D gene uncertain. The germline V and J ends were trimmed by 8 bases and 6 bases, with 28 bases remaining between them. This CDR3 has 18 residues. CDR1 and CDR2 (germline): PRHDT, FYEKMQ (reference sequence). CDR3 nucleotides: TGTGCCAGCCAAGGAGTTGCTAACGGAGCCCGTGTGGCCGGGGAGCTGTTTTTT. Its translation: CASQGVANGARVAGELFF.